This T cell receptor (beta chain) appears in the sequencing data of a study of siplizumab effects on memory and regulatory T cells. Study-wide findings and caveats: Tracing alloreactive clones into unstimulated subsets worked for only a minor fraction of them. In the presence of siplizumab, alloreactive sequences traceable to unstimulated CD4+ memory cells were significantly reduced. In unstimulated cells, naive T cells appeared more diverse than memory T cells and seemed major alloresponse contributors.

Profiling relied on immunoSEQ multiplex PCR, and the TCRdb table lists in-frame clones only, not all of them. The table has more than 85,000 clones, 92% seen once. Concerning this clone itself: As yet, its antigen is unknown.

The CDR3 consists of 16 residues. The ends were cut back, 5 bases at V and 5 bases at J, with 19 bases in the middle. CDR1 and CDR2 from the germline V gene are SGHVS and FQNEAQ. Specimen: Tregs sorted from blood. The chain employs TRBV7-8 and TRBJ2-1; D remains unclear. The sequence derives from a human donor in good health. CDR3 protein: CASSQRLGVLNNEQFF. The CDR3 nucleotides read TGTGCCAGCAGCCAGAGGCTGGGCGTATTGAACAATGAGCAGTTCTTC.